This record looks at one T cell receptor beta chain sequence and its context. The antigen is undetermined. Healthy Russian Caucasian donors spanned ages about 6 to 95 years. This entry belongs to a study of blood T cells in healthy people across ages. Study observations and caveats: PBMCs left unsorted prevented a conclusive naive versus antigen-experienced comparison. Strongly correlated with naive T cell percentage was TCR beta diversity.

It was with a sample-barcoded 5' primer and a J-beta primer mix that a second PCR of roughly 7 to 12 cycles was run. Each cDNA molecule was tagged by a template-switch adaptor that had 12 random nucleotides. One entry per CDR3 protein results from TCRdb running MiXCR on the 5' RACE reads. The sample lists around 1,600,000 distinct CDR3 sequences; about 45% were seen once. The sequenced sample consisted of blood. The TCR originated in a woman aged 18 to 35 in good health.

CDR3 region: CANGGGQKFGGELFF. CDR3 nucleotides: TGTGCCAACGGCGGGGGTCAGAAATTTGGCGGGGAGCTGTTTTTT. The chain recombines TRBV7-2 with TRBJ2-2; 7 nucleotides match TRBD2. Unmatched junction bases numbered 15, after V lost 10 bases and J lost 7 bases. Germline CDR1 is SGHTA and CDR2 is FQGNSA. The CDR3 is 15 amino acids.